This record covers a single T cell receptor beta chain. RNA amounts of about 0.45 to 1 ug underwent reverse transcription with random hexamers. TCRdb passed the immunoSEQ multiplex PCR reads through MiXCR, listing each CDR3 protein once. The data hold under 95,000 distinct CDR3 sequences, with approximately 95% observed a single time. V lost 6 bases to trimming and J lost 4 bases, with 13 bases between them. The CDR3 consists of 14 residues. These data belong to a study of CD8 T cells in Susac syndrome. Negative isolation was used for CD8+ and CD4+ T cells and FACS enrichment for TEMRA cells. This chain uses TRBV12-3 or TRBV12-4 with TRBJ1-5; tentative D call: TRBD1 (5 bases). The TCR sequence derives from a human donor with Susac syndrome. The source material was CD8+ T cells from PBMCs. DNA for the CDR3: TGTGCCAGCAGCCAATTTGGGGGGAATCAGCCCCAGCATTTT. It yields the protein CASSQFGGNQPQHF.